In its sample, the clone carrying this TCR beta chain was seen many times. The antigen remains undetermined. An end of the junction differs from the germline gene, which may be a read error. TCR cDNA molecules each carried a unique molecular identifier. TCRdb re-called the 5' RACE reads through MiXCR, storing one row per CDR3 protein. The sample yields some 37,000 distinct CDR3 sequences, 7% to 7.5% seen once. The CDR3 extends over 13 amino acids. Germline V gene lookup returns CDR1 SGHRS and CDR2 YFSETQ. The sample comes from a study of spatial heterogeneity in lung cancer. Points from the study as a whole: There were more appearances of ubiquitous expanded tumor TCRs in blood at resection than at follow-up.

Specified time point: sample taken at primary tumor resection. The chain combines TRBV5-1 with TRBJ2-3; D is undetermined. The sample was PBMCs, taken at surgery. This TCR was recovered from a female donor with early-stage non-small cell lung cancer. The DNA of the CDR3 is TGTGCCAGCAGCTTTAGTGGCACAGATACGCAGTATTTT. This sequence encodes CASSFSGTDTQYF.